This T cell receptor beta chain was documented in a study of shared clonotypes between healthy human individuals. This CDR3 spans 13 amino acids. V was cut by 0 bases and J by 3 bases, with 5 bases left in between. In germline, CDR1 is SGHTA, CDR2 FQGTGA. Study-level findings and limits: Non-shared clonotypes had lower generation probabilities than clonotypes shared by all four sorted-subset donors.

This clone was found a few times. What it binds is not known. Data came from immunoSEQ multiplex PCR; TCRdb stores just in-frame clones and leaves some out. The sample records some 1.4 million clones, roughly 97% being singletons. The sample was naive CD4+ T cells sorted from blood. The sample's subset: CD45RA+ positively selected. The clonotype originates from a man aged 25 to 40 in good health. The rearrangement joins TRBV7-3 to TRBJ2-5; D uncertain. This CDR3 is CASSLTGKETQYF. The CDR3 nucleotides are TGTGCCAGCAGCTTAACAGGGAAAGAGACCCAGTACTTC.